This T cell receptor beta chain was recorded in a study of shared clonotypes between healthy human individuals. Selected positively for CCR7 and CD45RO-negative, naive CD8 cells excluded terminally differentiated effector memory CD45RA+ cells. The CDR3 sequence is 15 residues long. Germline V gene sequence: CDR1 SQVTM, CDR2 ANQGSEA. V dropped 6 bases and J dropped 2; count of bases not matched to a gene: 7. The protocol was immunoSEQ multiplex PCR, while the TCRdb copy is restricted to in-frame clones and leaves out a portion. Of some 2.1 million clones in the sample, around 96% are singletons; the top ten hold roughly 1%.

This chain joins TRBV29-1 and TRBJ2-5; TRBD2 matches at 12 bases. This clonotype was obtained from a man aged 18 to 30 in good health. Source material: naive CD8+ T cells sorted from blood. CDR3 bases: TGCAGCGTCCCGGCCCTAGCGGGGGGGCAAGAGACCCAGTACTTC. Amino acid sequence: CSVPALAGGQETQYF.